A single sample is the source of the 30 T cell receptor beta chains below, sequenced in a study of CD8+ T cells in alopecia areata. cDNA serving as the sequencing template came from extracted, reverse transcribed RNA. Assay used: immunoSEQ multiplex PCR; TCRdb lists only in-frame clones, some missing. The repertoire holds over 90,000 clones, approximately 84% seen once, with around 10% in the top ten. Stated treatment: oral pan-JAK inhibitor, 5-10 mg twice daily. Sequenced here: CD8+ T cells sorted from blood, sampled at week 34, from a patient treated with tofacitinib. These TCRs come from a human donor with alopecia areata.

The CDR3 nucleotides read TGCGCCAGCAGCCAAGTGCCGGCCATGAACACTGAAGCTTTCTTT. Encoded protein: CASSQVPAMNTEAFF. The rearrangement uses TRBV4-1 and TRBJ1-1; no reliable D call. Trimming removed 1 base from V and 0 bases from J, with 9 bases in between. The CDR3 has 15 residues. CDR1 is MGHRA, CDR2 YSYEKL, per germline.

The rearrangement joins TRBV2 to TRBJ2-7, with 10 bases matching TRBD2. Germline lookup yields CDR1 SNHLY and CDR2 FYNNEI. V lost 0 bases to trimming and J lost 2 bases; unmatched junction nucleotides: 7. CDR3 length: 17 amino acids. This CDR3 is CASSEALGLAVTYEQYF. CDR3 in DNA: TGTGCCAGCAGTGAAGCGCTCGGACTAGCGGTTACCTACGAGCAGTACTTC.

As to this clone: One junction end disagrees with the germline gene, perhaps due to a read error. V usage is TRBV9 and J usage is TRBJ2-1; possibly TRBD1 or TRBD2 for D (5 bases each). CDR1 is SGDLS and CDR2 is YYNGEE in the germline V gene. CDR3 size: 12 residues. The CDR3 DNA follows: TGTACCAGCAGCGCAGAGGGGCCGGGGCAGTTCTTC. Translating it yields CTSSAEGPGQFF.

A word on this clone: This specimen includes other DNA sequences encoding the same CDR3. This chain uses TRBV27 with TRBJ1-2; 7 bases fit TRBD1. J was trimmed by 4 bases and V by 8 bases; bases with no gene match: 7. Germline V gives CDR1 MNHEY, CDR2 SMNVEV (reference sequence). This CDR3 region has 13 residues. The CDR3 DNA follows: TGTGCCAGCGGCATACAGGGGAGCTATGGCTACACCTTC. This gives the protein CASGIQGSYGYTF.

V and J are TRBV29-1 and TRBJ1-2; the D gene is possibly TRBD1 (5 bases). CDR3 length equals 15 residues. CDR1 is SQVTM, CDR2 ANQGSEA, per germline. V was cut by 0 bases and J by 0 bases, with 11 bases left in between. As DNA, the CDR3 is TGCAGCGTTGAAGACTCAGGGAAAGCTAACTATGGCTACACCTTC. Residues: CSVEDSGKANYGYTF.

This clone has just a few counts. CDR3: CASSVEGASVEQYF. Here the CDR3 DNA reads TGTGCCAGCAGCGTAGAGGGGGCTTCGGTCGAGCAGTACTTC. The V gene is TRBV9, the J gene TRBJ2-7; TRBD1 matches 7 bases. Germline V gene lookup returns CDR1 SGDLS and CDR2 YYNGEE. The CDR3 contains 14 residues. V shed 0 bases and J 6 bases; nucleotides not matched to a gene: 6.

This chain links TRBV11-2 with TRBJ2-2, with D unclear. This CDR3 region has 12 residues. V was cut by 5 bases and J by 7 bases, with 8 bases left in between. Germline CDR1 reads SGHAT; CDR2 reads FQNNGV. CDR3: CASSLSDGELFF. The CDR3 DNA follows: TGTGCCAGCAGCCTCAGTGACGGGGAGCTGTTTTTT. Full variable domain (missing parts from reference TRBV11-2 and TRBJ2-2): EAGVAQSPRYKIIEKRQSVAFWCNPISGHATLYWYQQILGQGPKLLIQFQNNGVVDDSQLPKDRFSAERLKGVDSTLKIQPAKLEDSAVYLCASSLSDGELFFGEGSRLTVL.

The chain combines TRBV4-1 with TRBJ2-1; D is ambiguous. CDR3 length equals 15 residues. CDR1 and CDR2 from the germline V gene are MGHRA and YSYEKL. The V end was cut by 4 bases, the J end by 1 base, with 11 bases between. The CDR3 DNA reads as TGCGCCAGCAGCCTCAGGAAAGATTCCTACAATGAGCAGTTCTTC. It is translated as CASSLRKDSYNEQFF.

This chain uses TRBV7-8 with TRBJ2-2, with unresolved D. The V gene's germline CDR1 is SGHVS and CDR2 FQNEAQ. This CDR3 region has 12 residues. The V and J ends lost 5 bases and 6 bases respectively, with 7 bases between them. Here the CDR3 DNA reads TGTGCCAGCAGCCTACACGCCGGGGAGCTGTTTTTT. This translates into CASSLHAGELFF.

V usage is TRBV2 and J usage is TRBJ2-7, with unresolved D. The CDR3 runs to 15 residues. CDR1 SNHLY and CDR2 FYNNEI come from the germline V gene. The ends were cut back, 1 base at V and 2 bases at J, with 12 bases in the middle. CDR3 residues: CASSEEGYPPYEQYF. CDR3 DNA: TGTGCCAGCAGTGAAGAGGGATACCCCCCCTACGAGCAGTACTTC.

This chain uses TRBV5-1 with TRBJ2-1; 9 bases map to TRBD2. CDR1 is SGHRS and CDR2 is YFSETQ in the germline V gene. The junction had 7 bases not matched to a gene; V was cut back by 0 bases and J by 9 bases. The CDR3 contains 15 residues. In nucleotides, the CDR3 is TGCGCCAGCAGCTTGGAGGCGGGAGGGCTGGGTGAGCAGTTCTTC. It is translated as CASSLEAGGLGEQFF.

The CDR3 sequence is CSVVYRGAETQYF. DNA of the CDR3: TGCAGCGTTGTCTATAGGGGGGCAGAGACCCAGTACTTC. The chain employs TRBV29-1 and TRBJ2-5; D tentatively reads TRBD1 or TRBD2 (6 bases each). Trimming left V 4 bases short and J 4 bases short, with 13 bases between. The CDR3 runs to 13 residues. From germline, CDR1 is SQVTM and CDR2 ANQGSEA. The full variable domain, completed using reference TRBV29-1 and TRBJ2-5, is SAVISQKPSRDICQRGTSLTIQCQVDSQVTMMFWYRQQPGQSLTLIATANQGSEATYESGFVIDKFPISRPNLTFSTLTVSNMSPEDSSIYLCSVVYRGAETQYFGPGTRLLVL.

This clone has just one count. The chain joins TRBV29-1 to TRBJ1-2, with D unresolved. Looked up from germline, CDR1 is SQVTM and CDR2 is ANQGSEA. Trimming stripped 4 bases from V and 9 bases from J, with 12 bases between. The CDR3 has 11 amino acids. The CDR3 DNA sequence: TGCAGCGTTGGGGGAGGTCGTAGCTACACCTTC. Translated: CSVGGGRSYTF.

The rearrangement links TRBV4-1 to TRBJ2-2, with TRBD2 matching 9 bases. Trimming cost V 6 bases and J 3 bases; bases outside gene matches: 5. Germline loops: CDR1 MGHRA, CDR2 YSYEKL. The CDR3 is 15 amino acids. For the CDR3, the DNA is TGCGCCAGCAGTTCAAGACTAGCGGACACCGGGGAGCTGTTTTTT. Amino acid sequence: CASSSRLADTGELFF.

The rearrangement joins TRBV5-1 to TRBJ1-1; D ambiguous. From germline, CDR1 is SGHRS and CDR2 YFSETQ. The V end was cut by 0 bases, the J end by 1 base, with 7 bases between. There are 14 residues in the CDR3. CDR3 loop: CASSLVAENTEAFF. Written as DNA, the CDR3 is TGCGCCAGCAGCTTGGTAGCAGAGAACACTGAAGCTTTCTTT.

The rearrangement uses TRBV4-1 and TRBJ1-2; 12 bases are shared with TRBD1. CDR1 and CDR2 from the germline V gene are MGHRA and YSYEKL. J lost 3 bases, V lost 3 bases, and 5 bases had no gene match. The CDR3 has 16 amino acids. The CDR3 spells CASSQDGTGGYYGYTF. The CDR3 DNA reads as TGCGCCAGCAGCCAGGATGGGACAGGGGGCTACTATGGCTACACCTTC.

This clone came up once. The V and J genes are TRBV7-9 and TRBJ2-7, with a tentative D call TRBD1 (6 bases). Germline values: CDR1 SEHNR, CDR2 FQNEAQ (reference sequence). The CDR3 has 16 amino acids. The germline V and J ends were trimmed by 7 bases and 2 bases, with 21 bases remaining between them. CDR3 sequence: CASTNTRQAITYEQYF. CDR3 nucleotides: TGTGCCAGCACCAACACAAGACAGGCGATTACCTACGAGCAGTACTTC.

The V call is TRBV7-2, the J call TRBJ1-4, with D perhaps matching TRBD1 (5 bases). V was pared by 4 bases and J by 5 bases, with 17 bases between. The CDR3 has 16 residues. The germline CDR1 and CDR2 sequences are SGHTA and FQGNSA. In DNA, the CDR3 is TGTGCCAGCAGCTATCGGGCGGGACGTCCGAATGAAAAACTGTTTTTT. This sequence encodes CASSYRAGRPNEKLFF.

The chain has TRBV4-1 and TRBJ2-7; 8 bases match TRBD1. The V and J ends lost 4 bases and 4 bases, in that order; junction bases with no gene match: 9. The germline gives CDR1 MGHRA, CDR2 YSYEKL. The CDR3 loop spans 15 amino acids. The CDR3, as DNA: TGCGCCAGCAGCCCAAAGACAGGGGAAGTTTACGAGCAGTACTTC. Residues: CASSPKTGEVYEQYF.

The chain carries TRBV6-6 and TRBJ1-2; 9 bases map to TRBD1. Germline assignment: CDR1 MNHNY and CDR2 SVGAGI (reference sequence). Trimming at V came to 4 bases and at J to 8 bases, leaving 11 bases not matched to a gene. The CDR3 has 15 amino acids. CDR3 DNA: TGTGCCAGCAGTTGGGACAGGGTGGACCCCGGAGGCTACACCTTC. Residues: CASSWDRVDPGGYTF.

The chain recombines TRBV27 with TRBJ2-3, with 8 bases matching TRBD2. Looked up from germline, CDR1 is MNHEY and CDR2 is SMNVEV (reference sequence). The V gene end was trimmed by 5 bases and the J gene end by 4 bases; junction bases not matched to a gene: 11. The CDR3 length is 16 residues. In nucleotides, the CDR3 is TGTGCCAGCAGTCTCGTAGCGGGACCCGCCCCAGATACGCAGTATTTT. This encodes CASSLVAGPAPDTQYF.

This clone was seen a single time. The chain employs TRBV9 and TRBJ1-1, with D perhaps TRBD1 (6 bases). CDR3 size: 14 residues. The V gene lost 4 bases and the J gene lost 4 bases, with 14 bases spanning the gap. The germline CDR1 and CDR2 sequences are SGDLS and YYNGEE. This CDR3 reads CASSSGEGVTEAFF. CDR3 nucleotide sequence: TGTGCCAGCAGCTCAGGGGAGGGGGTCACTGAAGCTTTCTTT.

The chain is built from TRBV29-1 and TRBJ2-2, with D uncertain. Trimming removed 2 bases at V and 7 bases at J, with 8 bases between. The germline CDR1 and CDR2 sequences are SQVTM and ANQGSEA. There are 12 residues in the CDR3. CDR3: CSVEFGGGELFF. In DNA form, the CDR3 reads TGCAGCGTTGAATTCGGCGGCGGGGAGCTGTTTTTT.

The chain uses TRBV9 and TRBJ2-7; D ambiguous. Per germline, CDR1 SGDLS and CDR2 YYNGEE. The length of the CDR3 is 15 residues. V was pared by 3 bases and J by 2 bases, with 15 bases between. The CDR3 coding sequence is TGTGCCAGCAGCGAGGCAAGCGCAGCCACCTACGAGCAGTACTTC. This translates into CASSEASAATYEQYF.

The J gene is TRBJ2-3, the V gene TRBV15, with 15 bases that match TRBD2. The germline V gene has CDR1 LNHNV and CDR2 YYDKDF (reference sequence). CDR3 length: 18 amino acids. Unmatched junction bases numbered 8, after V lost 4 bases and J lost 3 bases. CDR3 sequence: CATSTGLAGGLGTDTQYF. CDR3 DNA sequence: TGTGCCACCAGCACGGGACTAGCGGGAGGATTAGGAACAGATACGCAGTATTTT.

V gene TRBV27 combines with J gene TRBJ1-1; 9 bases map to TRBD1. Germline loops: CDR1 MNHEY, CDR2 SMNVEV (reference sequence). This CDR3 has 16 residues. Trimming cost V 2 bases and J 0 bases; bases outside gene matches: 4. CDR3 coding DNA: TGTGCCAGCAGTTTAGGGACAGGGCGGGTGAACACTGAAGCTTTCTTT. Translation: CASSLGTGRVNTEAFF.

This chain uses TRBV2 with TRBJ2-1; tentatively, D is TRBD1 or TRBD2 (5 bases each). The V gene lost 6 bases and the J gene lost 9 bases, with 15 bases spanning the gap. The length of the CDR3 is 13 residues. The germline gives CDR1 SNHLY, CDR2 FYNNEI. CDR3 sequence reads: CASSPGPSGEQFF. For the CDR3, the DNA is TGTGCCAGCAGCCCGGGACCATCTGGTGAGCAGTTCTTC.

The chain combines TRBV11-2 with TRBJ2-1; 8 bases map to TRBD2. This CDR3 spans 19 amino acids. V lost 0 bases and J lost 1; bases outside the gene matches: 11. Germline values: CDR1 SGHAT, CDR2 FQNNGV. CDR3 sequence reads: CASSLDKSGSPSSYNEQFF. The CDR3 DNA reads as TGTGCCAGCAGCTTAGATAAAAGCGGGAGCCCCTCATCCTACAATGAGCAGTTCTTC.

The CDR3 bases are TGCGCCAGCAGCCAAGATGCCAGGGGTTACGAGCAGTACTTC. Protein sequence: CASSQDARGYEQYF. The V call is TRBV4-1, the J call TRBJ2-7, with D maybe TRBD1 (6 bases). This CDR3 is 14 amino acids long. V was trimmed by 0 bases and J by 4 bases, leaving 10 bases between them. Germline loops: CDR1 MGHRA, CDR2 YSYEKL.

The genes are TRBV5-1 and TRBJ1-2; D may be TRBD1 (6 bases). Trimming cost V 0 bases and J 0 bases, with 9 bases left between them. This CDR3 contains 15 residues. Germline V gene lookup returns CDR1 SGHRS and CDR2 YFSETQ. The CDR3 loop reads CASSLGQVANYGYTF. The DNA of the CDR3 is TGCGCCAGCAGCTTGGGACAGGTAGCTAACTATGGCTACACCTTC.